This T cell receptor beta chain was documented in a study of blood T cell repertoires in COVID-19 (TCRdb year 2020). Notes on the research overall: Collaborator samples came from the United States, Italy and Spain and covered acute and convalescent phases of COVID-19. The material from the prospective study consisted of cDNA or gDNA derived from T cells, B-cell-depleted T cells, or PBMCs. The dataset comprised deeply sampled blood TCRbeta repertoires from subjects exposed to, actively infected with, or recovered from COVID-19. The repertoires were made available in a free public database intended to serve as a resource for research on the immune response to SARS-CoV-2. Samples came from the ongoing ImmuneRACE study (first 160 participants) plus 1,254 subjects from 6 global collaborators. The sample metadata nearly always contained a de-identified subject ID, COVID-19 status, age in years and sex. Where available, HLA class I and class II types were obtained from metadata supplied by the sample provider rather than from assay-based typing. What the work shows at the level of the full study, not this receptor alone: The quantity of clinical and demographic metadata differed by source and by participant and was supplied without curation.

Whole blood was collected in K2EDTA tubes by collaborating institutions according to the institutions' own protocols. For TCRbeta analysis, collaborator samples were shipped as frozen whole blood, as isolated PBMCs, or as DNA extracted from either sample type. The immunoSEQ Assay, a bias-controlled multiplex PCR, was used to amplify TCRbeta CDR3 regions from genomic DNA. The paper's processing steps were these. The number of nucleated cells in each sample was estimated by amplification of reference gene primers within the assay. To quantify the absolute abundance of each unique TCRbeta CDR3 rearrangement, sequence reads were collapsed and filtered. For each sample, productive Simpson clonality was calculated by taking the square root of Simpson's diversity index across productive rearrangements. Here the immuneACCESS table is served through TCRdb, limited to in-frame sequences with V and J called. Missing clones are a known gap in these copies; in checked studies unresolved V genes cover under half, and the rest lacks a known reason. D and trimming come from the DNA, and the V and J calls and clone size come from that table. For this sample there are about 58,000 clones; just under 90% appear just once. Of the sample, around 1.5% falls within the top ten clones.

Note on this clone: Its antigen has not been determined. The record has no base qualities; no much larger clone is one base away.

This receptor was taken from a man in his 60s with acute or convalescent COVID-19. Specimen: peripheral blood.

CDR3 protein: CASSPQGAIYGYTF. The DNA is as follows: TGTGCCAGCAGCCCACAGGGGGCAATCTATGGCTACACCTTC. The rearrangement combines TRBV6-2 or TRBV6-3 with TRBJ1-2; a stretch of 9 junction bases matches TRBD1. CDR1 and CDR2 (MNHEY, SVGEGT) derive from the germline V gene. Ends trimmed: V by 6 bases, J by 4 bases; bases unmatched to a gene: 6. From the cysteine through the phenylalanine, the CDR3 covers 14 amino acids. This entry keeps only the CDR3 DNA: 42 bases, framed from base 1.